This TCR beta chain came from a study of Japanese encephalitis immunity and Zika vaccine responses (dated by TCRdb to 2020 to 2022). For the wider study: Each included participant got alum-adjuvanted ZPIV three times, at weeks 0, 4 and 28, with every dose being 5.0 ug. Two to three months ahead of the first ZPIV dose, about a dozen participants were given JEV vaccine (IXIARO) as a two-dose regimen with the doses 28 days apart. Before ZPIV, twelve participants were given one dose of YFV vaccine (YF-VAX), while roughly nine participants were flavivirus-naive. For TCR sequencing, over 5 representative participants were selected from each pre-vaccination group, and samples were taken at week 0 (after pre-vaccination, before ZPIV) and at week 52. In addition, the TCR repertoires of a few flavivirus-naive individuals were analyzed at weeks 2, 6 and 52 after ZPIV vaccination began. The stimulations used peptide pools from ZIKV structural proteins divided into flavivirus-conserved and non-conserved sets, or JEV or YFV peptides that matched the pre-vaccination. The ZIKV peptides, 15-mers that overlapped by 11 residues, were chosen for containing NetMHCpan/NetMHCII-predicted epitopes with affinity below 50 nM. The study examined whether earlier vaccination against Japanese encephalitis virus (JEV) or yellow fever virus (YFV) influenced CD4 T cell responses to the Zika vaccine.

By its share of the sample, this clonotype is medium-sized (0.01 to 0.1%). One base away there is no much larger clone; base qualities are not given. The germline ends are 15 bases apart after V is trimmed by 0 bases and J by 3 bases. CDR1 and CDR2 are drawn from the germline V gene: SNHLY, FYNNEI. Its CDR3 holds 16 amino acids, cysteine through valine. Solely the CDR3 DNA is kept, with 48 bases framed from the first base. Overall study outcomes, separate from this receptor: Repertoire similarity across time-points and stimulations was higher in JEV-pre-vaccinated donors than in YFV-pre-vaccinated donors, indicating more clonotypes shared between ZIKV and JEV stimulation. Because there were not enough samples, the peptide pools could not be deconvoluted, which meant the specific peptides behind the cross-reactive responses went unidentified. Samples grouped by participant and showed no similarity between individuals, suggesting that no public TCRs were detected. CD8 T cell responses of very low magnitude were detected against ZIKV peptide pools and were observed in only a few individuals. The analysis covered only a subset of trial participants who had three doses and adequate samples, rather than the whole vaccinated cohort. After ZPIV, repertoire richness of CD4 T cells responding to conserved ZIKV epitopes significantly decreased in JEV-pre-vaccinated donors.

PBMCs were labeled with CellTrace CFSE and were cultured for under 7 days in RPMI containing about 8% human serum plus peptide pools at about 1 ug/mL each. On a BD FACSAria, proliferating CD4 T cells were sorted without fixation as live CD56-CD19-CD16-CD3+CD4+ CFSE-low cells. The enrolled adults were healthy, and microneutralization screening showed them to be seronegative for ZIKV, JEV, YFV, DENV and WNV. The samples were taken from a phase 1, double-blinded, randomized, placebo-controlled trial testing an alum-adjuvanted Zika purified-inactivated virus (ZPIV) vaccine. Peripheral blood mononuclear cells were isolated by standard procedure and stored frozen in liquid nitrogen until use. Libraries were built with 5' RACE. Before sequencing, TCRbeta libraries were pooled in proportion to the sorted cell numbers of each library. Total RNA from sorted cells was extracted with RNAzol RT, and cDNA was made with an oligo(dT) primer and a template-switching oligo. The TCRbeta V-CDR3-J region was amplified by PCR between a SMARTer oligo primer and a TCRbeta constant-region primer using Kapa HiFi. Illumina adaptors and sample-specific index barcodes were added in a second PCR, with HighPrep bead cleanup and a Bioanalyzer check confirming a band of roughly 650 bp. Libraries were sequenced on an Illumina MiSeq with 2x151 bp paired-end reads. Concerning the study's data processing: Reads were demultiplexed with an in-house Java program, and MiXCR assigned TCRbeta annotations and counted clonotypes. Repertoire overlap was measured with Morisita-Horn indices from the R package vegan, along with UPGMA clustering and Circos plots of recurring clonotypes. Shannon diversity and richness were normalized to the highest possible value given the input cell numbers, yielding values from 0 to 1. CDR3beta sequences were aligned with MUSCLE, distances computed with SeqinR, and multidimensional scaling plotted in R. TCRdb applied fastp at Q25 and MiXCR to the public reads, then kept only in-frame beta chains. Entries that share a CDR3 protein sequence are merged under the most common genes and DNA. The V and J calls follow TCRdb's processing rather than the paper's. Here the sample has hundreds of distinct CDR3 sequences; 2% to 3% occur a single time. The top ten clonotypes cover 25% to 40% of the sample.

Recombination joined TRBV2 with TRBJ2-7; no D gene call is confident. This clonotype was sampled from an adult man who received an inactivated Zika virus vaccine. Sequenced here: antigen-activated CD4+ T cells from blood, cultured, sampled during a Zika inactivated vaccine study. The DNA sequence is TGTGCCAGCAGTGAAGCGCCAACGGCGGCTGGCTACGAGCAGTACGTC. This encodes CASSEAPTAAGYEQYV.